The 17 T cell receptor beta chains in this list originate from one sample, sequenced in a study of radiation and T cells in renal cell carcinoma. This table comes from immunoSEQ multiplex PCR, and its TCRdb copy is limited to in-frame clones, with some not included. Of some 150,000 clones detected, less than 90% appear once; the ten largest clones hold under 20%. The time point is: blood 4 weeks post-SBRT, at nephrectomy. Stated treatment: 15 Gy SBRT to primary tumor, nephrectomy 4 weeks later. This sample comprised blood, obtained from a patient whose treatment included radiotherapy and nephrectomy. Receptors were obtained from a woman between 50 and 59 years old with renal cell carcinoma.

The chain joins TRBV28 to TRBJ1-2, with D possibly TRBD1 on 5 matching bases. The CDR3 extends over 13 amino acids. The germline gives CDR1 MDHEN, CDR2 SYDVKM. Trimming took off 7 bases at V and 2 bases at J, with 11 bases between the two ends. CDR3 coding DNA: TGTGCCAGCACGGGGGGGTCCAACTATGGCTACACCTTC. Translated: CASTGGSNYGYTF.

A single count supports this clone. V gene TRBV14 combines with J gene TRBJ1-4; the D is unclear. This CDR3 has 13 amino acids. V was trimmed by 4 bases and J by 4 bases, leaving 7 bases between them. Germline assignment: CDR1 SGHDN and CDR2 FVKESK. The DNA for the CDR3 is TGTGCCAGCAGCCTCCGGTATAATGAAAAACTGTTTTTT. This gives the protein CASSLRYNEKLFF.

This chain uses TRBV7-2 with TRBJ2-1; possibly TRBD1 for D (6 bases). Per germline, CDR1 SGHTA and CDR2 FQGNSA. CDR3 size: 16 residues. Between the trimmed V and J ends, which lost 0 bases and 0 bases, there was a span of 9 bases. The chain's CDR3 is CASSLAGAGSYNEQFF. The CDR3 nucleotides are TGTGCCAGCAGCTTAGCGGGGGCGGGCTCCTACAATGAGCAGTTCTTC.

A few counts support this clone. The CDR3 nucleotides read TGCGCCAGCAGCCGTCCGGGACAGGGGAACACCGGGGAGCTGTTTTTT. Its protein product is CASSRPGQGNTGELFF. This chain uses TRBV5-1 with TRBJ2-2; 9 bases fit TRBD1. The CDR3 is 16 amino acids. Trimming took 4 bases from V and 1 from J; bases not matched to a gene: 5. Germline V gene data show CDR1 as SGHRS and CDR2 as YFSETQ. The whole variable domain, filled in from reference TRBV5-1 and TRBJ2-2, reads KAGVTQTPRYLIKTRGQQVTLSCSPISGHRSVSWYQQTPGQGLQFLFEYFSETQRNKGNFPGRFSGRQFSNSRSEMNVSTLELGDSALYLCASSRPGQGNTGELFFGEGSRLTVL.

The chain has TRBV7-2 and TRBJ2-7; D possibly corresponds to TRBD1 (6 bases). The CDR3 sequence is 12 residues long. Trimming removed 5 bases at V and 4 bases at J, with 9 bases between. CDR1 and CDR2 (germline): SGHTA, FQGNSA. The CDR3: CASSKTGYEQYF. The CDR3 DNA reads TGTGCCAGCAGCAAGACAGGATACGAGCAGTACTTC.

The CDR3 bases are TGTGCCAGCAGTGTCTTCTCTGGAAACACCATATATTTT. As protein: CASSVFSGNTIYF. This sequence joins TRBV6-6 and TRBJ1-3; D not certain. The V gene's germline CDR1 is MNHNY and CDR2 SVGAGI (reference sequence). V lost 5 bases to trimming and J lost 0 bases, with 5 bases between them. This CDR3 is 13 amino acids long.

The V call is TRBV9, the J call TRBJ1-3; 12 bases map to TRBD1. This CDR3 contains 19 residues. The J segment lost 2 bases and the V segment lost 3 bases, leaving 12 bases of the junction unmatched. Germline CDR1 and CDR2: SGDLS and YYNGEE. For the CDR3, the DNA is TGTGCCAGCAGCGCCCCGGGACAGGGGGCGCGTTGGCCTGGAAACACCATATATTTT. It is translated as CASSAPGQGARWPGNTIYF.

The V gene is TRBV7-9, the J gene TRBJ2-5; 9 bases are shared with TRBD2. The CDR3 runs 14 residues. Germline lookup yields CDR1 SEHNR and CDR2 FQNEAQ (reference sequence). V was clipped by 7 bases and J by 4 bases; unmatched bases: 7. The CDR3 sequence is CASTKAGGVETQYF. The CDR3 region has the DNA TGTGCCAGCACTAAAGCGGGGGGAGTAGAGACCCAGTACTTC.

The rearrangement uses TRBV6-1 and TRBJ2-1, with 11 bases identical to TRBD2. CDR3 size: 19 residues. With 2 bases clipped from V and 10 bases from J, the junction kept 19 bases outside the gene matches. CDR1 and CDR2 (germline): MNHNS, SASEGT. The CDR3 spells CASSEWFGTVAGGAREQFF. As DNA, the CDR3 is TGTGCCAGCAGTGAATGGTTTGGGACTGTAGCGGGAGGGGCCCGGGAGCAGTTCTTC.

The chain employs TRBV4-2 and TRBJ2-4, with D perhaps TRBD2 (7 bases). The CDR3 extends over 19 amino acids. Per germline, CDR1 LGHNA and CDR2 YNFKEQ. Trimming took off 0 bases at V and 0 bases at J, with 18 bases between the two ends. In DNA, the CDR3 is TGTGCCAGCAGCCAAGATCGGGGGGCAGAGTGGGGAGCCAAAAACATTCAGTACTTC. Translated: CASSQDRGAEWGAKNIQYF.

The chain joins TRBV18 to TRBJ2-4, with D maybe TRBD2 (6 bases). CDR1 and CDR2 from the germline V gene are KGHSH and LQKENI. This CDR3 is 18 amino acids long. V shed 2 bases and J shed 3 bases, with 20 bases lying between them. CDR3 amino acids: CASSPGDWSRNDKNIQYF. CDR3 DNA sequence: TGTGCCAGCTCACCAGGGGACTGGAGCCGTAATGACAAAAACATTCAGTACTTC.

The V gene is TRBV7-8, the J gene TRBJ1-1, with unresolved D. Trimming cost V 2 bases and J 0 bases, with 10 bases left between them. The CDR3 has 15 residues. Germline V gives CDR1 SGHVS, CDR2 FQNEAQ. The CDR3 bases are TGTGCCAGCAGCTTATTTGCCTTCATGAACACTGAAGCTTTCTTT. Translated: CASSLFAFMNTEAFF.

For the CDR3, the DNA is TGTGCCAGCAGCCTGGGACAGGGAATATTGGCCTACGAGCAGTACTTC. This encodes CASSLGQGILAYEQYF. The rearrangement links TRBV7-9 to TRBJ2-7; TRBD1 aligns across 9 bases. The CDR3 runs 16 residues. Germline loops: CDR1 SEHNR, CDR2 FQNEAQ (reference sequence). The V segment lost 5 bases and the J segment 2 bases; nucleotides outside the gene matches: 10.

This sequence joins TRBV2 and TRBJ2-3; D assignment may be TRBD1 or TRBD2 (5 bases each). This CDR3 contains 15 residues. CDR1 is SNHLY and CDR2 is FYNNEI in the germline V gene. Trimming cost V 7 bases and J 0 bases, with 14 bases left between them. The CDR3 coding sequence is TGTGCCAGCAATCTGGGGGTGCAGAGCACAGATACGCAGTATTTT. It is translated as CASNLGVQSTDTQYF.

V usage is TRBV30 and J usage is TRBJ2-7, with D maybe TRBD2 (7 bases). The CDR3 has 14 residues. Germline V gene lookup returns CDR1 GTSNPN and CDR2 SVGIG (reference sequence). Trimming cost V 0 bases and J 4 bases, with 13 bases left between them. In nucleotides, the CDR3 is TGTGCCTGGAGTGTATCGGGGGGCGGATACGAGCAGTACTTC. Protein product: CAWSVSGGGYEQYF. Drawing the rest from reference TRBV30 and TRBJ2-7, the complete variable domain is SQTIHQWPATLVQPVGSPLSLECTVEGTSNPNLYWYRQAAGRGLQLLFYSVGIGQISSEVPQNLSASRPQDRQFILSSKKLLLSDSGFYLCAWSVSGGGYEQYFGPGTRLTVT.

This clone was observed once. The V call is TRBV27, the J call TRBJ2-7; 8 positions match TRBD2. Losses at the gene ends were 8 bases for V and 9 bases for J; bases not matched to a gene: 6. Per the germline V gene, CDR1 is MNHEY and CDR2 is SMNVEV (reference sequence). This CDR3 is 11 amino acids long. The CDR3 loop is CASRTSGVQYF. The CDR3 nucleotides are TGTGCCAGCCGCACTAGCGGAGTGCAGTACTTC.

The gene calls are TRBV18 and TRBJ2-1, with TRBD2 matching over 8 bases. The CDR3 runs to 16 residues. Germline-derived CDR1 and CDR2 are KGHSH and LQKENI. J was trimmed by 0 bases and V by 2 bases; bases with no gene match: 3. The CDR3 DNA follows: TGTGCCAGCTCACCAATAGCGGGGAGCTCCTACAATGAGCAGTTCTTC. This gives the protein CASSPIAGSSYNEQFF.